This is a list of T cell receptor beta chains from one sample in a study of T cell changes during pregnancy in multiple sclerosis. Profiled with immunoSEQ multiplex PCR; TCRdb holds only in-frame clones, not every one. The sample includes about 88,000 clones, 92% seen only once; the top ten take 1.5% to 1.9%. Sequences were derived from peripheral blood, sampled in the first trimester of pregnancy. These receptors were collected from a female donor with multiple sclerosis, enrolled in a pregnancy study. Each CDR3 is given with its conserved first and last residue. The order of the fields is D gene, J gene, V gene, clone size, CDR3 protein, CDR3 DNA. A D gene is named only where the DNA matches it firmly. Part of the rows lack a size; the others show once, few, many or a class for expanded clones.

d_call: -
j_call: TRBJ2-1
v_call: TRBV5-4
clone_size: -
cdr3_aa: CASRSSYNEQFF
cdr3_nt: TGTGCCAGCAGGAGCTCCTACAATGAGCAGTTCTTC

d_call: TRBD2
j_call: TRBJ2-3
v_call: TRBV15
clone_size: -
cdr3_aa: CATGGGREGTDTQYF
cdr3_nt: TGTGCCACCGGGGGCGGGAGGGAGGGCACAGATACGCAGTATTTT

d_call: -
j_call: TRBJ1-3
v_call: TRBV30
clone_size: -
cdr3_aa: CAWSVLQGNTIYF
cdr3_nt: TGTGCCTGGAGCGTACTTCAAGGAAACACCATATATTTT

d_call: TRBD1
j_call: TRBJ2-2
v_call: TRBV30
clone_size: once
cdr3_aa: CAWSVLILGRGHSGELFF
cdr3_nt: TGTGCCTGGAGTGTACTTATTTTGGGCAGGGGGCACTCCGGGGAGCTGTTTTTT

d_call: TRBD1
j_call: TRBJ2-3
v_call: TRBV19
clone_size: -
cdr3_aa: CASSRTGTGGPDTQYF
cdr3_nt: TGTGCCAGTAGCCGAACCGGGACAGGGGGCCCAGATACGCAGTATTTT

d_call: -
j_call: TRBJ1-5
v_call: TRBV30
clone_size: -
cdr3_aa: CASGQSVQPQHF
cdr3_nt: TGTGCCTCTGGACAGTCAGTTCAGCCCCAGCATTTT

d_call: TRBD1
j_call: TRBJ2-3
v_call: TRBV4-1
clone_size: -
cdr3_aa: CASSPLVGQGLVTQYF
cdr3_nt: TGCGCCAGCAGCCCCTTAGTGGGACAGGGGTTAGTTACGCAGTATTTT

d_call: TRBD1
j_call: TRBJ2-3
v_call: TRBV6-4
clone_size: few
cdr3_aa: CASRTGAGSTDTQYF
cdr3_nt: TGTGCCAGCCGGACAGGGGCCGGTAGCACAGATACGCAGTATTTT

d_call: -
j_call: TRBJ2-3
v_call: TRBV5-1
clone_size: -
cdr3_aa: CASSLAGDTQYF
cdr3_nt: TGCGCCAGCAGCTTGGCGGGTGATACGCAGTATTTT

d_call: -
j_call: TRBJ1-5
v_call: TRBV7-9
clone_size: once
cdr3_aa: CASSPTTGSNQPQHF
cdr3_nt: TGTGCCAGCAGCCCTACTACGGGAAGCAATCAGCCCCAGCATTTT

d_call: TRBD1
j_call: TRBJ2-7
v_call: TRBV5-1
clone_size: -
cdr3_aa: CASSKGTGVEQYF
cdr3_nt: TGCGCCAGCTCCAAAGGGACAGGGGTCGAGCAGTACTTC

d_call: -
j_call: TRBJ1-1
v_call: TRBV27
clone_size: -
cdr3_aa: CASSSGVNTEAFF
cdr3_nt: TGTGCCAGCAGTTCAGGGGTAAACACTGAAGCTTTCTTT

d_call: -
j_call: TRBJ2-1
v_call: TRBV14
clone_size: -
cdr3_aa: CASSQDAVGYRVVEQFF
cdr3_nt: TGTGCCAGCAGCCAAGATGCCGTGGGGTACAGGGTAGTTGAGCAGTTCTTC

d_call: TRBD1
j_call: TRBJ2-4
v_call: TRBV2
clone_size: -
cdr3_aa: CASNLHPGQGDIQYF
cdr3_nt: TGTGCCAGCAACCTACACCCGGGACAGGGGGACATTCAGTACTTC

d_call: -
j_call: TRBJ1-1
v_call: TRBV7-9
clone_size: -
cdr3_aa: CASSLNRENTEAFF
cdr3_nt: TGTGCCAGCAGCTTAAATCGGGAGAACACTGAAGCTTTCTTT

d_call: TRBD1
j_call: TRBJ1-5
v_call: TRBV6-6
clone_size: -
cdr3_aa: CASRDPGGSNQPQHF
cdr3_nt: TGTGCCAGCAGAGACCCAGGGGGTAGCAATCAGCCCCAGCATTTT

d_call: TRBD1
j_call: TRBJ1-2
v_call: TRBV7-6
clone_size: -
cdr3_aa: CASTNEGASGYTF
cdr3_nt: TGTGCCAGCACCAACGAGGGGGCTTCTGGCTACACCTTC

d_call: TRBD1
j_call: TRBJ1-2
v_call: TRBV27
clone_size: -
cdr3_aa: CASSSGGNGYTF
cdr3_nt: TGTGCCAGCAGTTCAGGGGGTAATGGCTACACCTTC

d_call: -
j_call: TRBJ2-5
v_call: TRBV7-7
clone_size: -
cdr3_aa: CASSLEGRGALETQYF
cdr3_nt: TGTGCCAGCAGCTTAGAGGGAAGGGGCGCGTTAGAGACCCAGTACTTC

d_call: -
j_call: TRBJ2-7
v_call: TRBV7-2
clone_size: -
cdr3_aa: CASSLAPGNYEQYF
cdr3_nt: TGTGCCAGCAGCTTAGCTCCAGGGAACTACGAGCAGTACTTC

d_call: -
j_call: TRBJ2-5
v_call: TRBV30
clone_size: -
cdr3_aa: CAWSGPRGTQYF
cdr3_nt: TGTGCCTGGAGTGGGCCCCGCGGGACCCAGTACTTC

d_call: TRBD2
j_call: TRBJ2-5
v_call: TRBV5-1
clone_size: -
cdr3_aa: CASSLSSGQETQYF
cdr3_nt: TGCGCCAGCAGCTTGTCTAGCGGCCAAGAGACCCAGTACTTC